This is a list of T cell receptor beta chains from one sample in a study of cytotoxic CD8 clonotypes in ibrutinib-treated CLL. Method: immunoSEQ multiplex PCR; TCRdb's copy keeps in-frame clones and lacks some. In the table there are approximately 32,000 clones, roughly three quarters of which are singletons. This material consisted of PBMCs, taken before ibrutinib treatment. These receptors originate from a human donor with chronic lymphocytic leukemia. Both conserved end residues are part of each CDR3. D genes are given only for firm matches. Clone size is stated in some rows and not others, as once, few, many or a class when expanded.

v_gene	d_gene	abundance	j_gene	CDR3nt	CDR3aa
TRBV7-9	.	.	TRBJ2-7	TGTGCCAGCAGTGCCGGGACATTAAGTTACGAGCAGTACTTC	CASSAGTLSYEQYF
TRBV4-1	.	few	TRBJ2-7	TGCGCCAGCAGCCGACCGGGGAGGACCTACGAGCAGTACTTC	CASSRPGRTYEQYF
TRBV29-1	.	.	TRBJ1-4	TGCAGCGTTTTCGGGACAACTAATGAAAAACTGTTTTTT	CSVFGTTNEKLFF
TRBV19	.	.	TRBJ1-1	TGTGCCAGTAGTGTCCTGGCGGGGCGTGAGACTGAAGCTTTCTTT	CASSVLAGRETEAFF
TRBV19	TRBD1	.	TRBJ1-3	TGTGCCACCCACTACGGAGGACAGGGAACTCCTGGAAACACCATATATTTT	CATHYGGQGTPGNTIYF
TRBV27	TRBD1	.	TRBJ1-1	TGTGCCAGCAGTTTTCTTACGGGATTGGACAGGGGCACTGAAGCTTTCTTT	CASSFLTGLDRGTEAFF
TRBV6-5	TRBD1	.	TRBJ1-4	TGTGCCAGCAGTACCCCGACAGGGGGGAACGAAAAACTGTTTTTT	CASSTPTGGNEKLFF
TRBV7-2	.	few	TRBJ1-5	TGTGCCAGCAGCTTACGGCAGGGAGTGAATCAGCCCCAGCATTTT	CASSLRQGVNQPQHF
TRBV28	.	.	TRBJ2-7	TGTGCCAGCAGTTTCAGGGGGGTTTCCTGGGAGCAGTACTTC	CASSFRGVSWEQYF
TRBV5-6	TRBD2	.	TRBJ2-1	TGTGCCAGCAGCCGGACTAGTTGGGCTGAGCAGTTCTTC	CASSRTSWAEQFF
TRBV7-2	TRBD2	.	TRBJ2-7	TGTGCCAGCAGCTTAGAAGGGACTAGCGGGAGGACCGAGCAGTACTTC	CASSLEGTSGRTEQYF
TRBV5-1	.	few	TRBJ2-1	TGCGCCAGCAGCTGGGGGACAACTAGCTCCTACAATGAGCAGTTCTTC	CASSWGTTSSYNEQFF
TRBV5-1	TRBD2	.	TRBJ2-3	TGCGCCAGCAGTACTAGCGGGGGGTACACAGATACGCAGTATTTT	CASSTSGGYTDTQYF
TRBV28	TRBD2	few	TRBJ2-1	TGTGCCAGCAGTCCGACTAGCGGGAGTTTCTATGAGCAGTTCTTC	CASSPTSGSFYEQFF
TRBV5-1	.	.	TRBJ2-7	TGCGCCAGCAGCTTGTCGCCTGCAGGGGGGTACGAGCAGTACTTC	CASSLSPAGGYEQYF
TRBV2	.	.	TRBJ1-4	TGTGCCAGCAATGAGGGAGCAAATGAAAAACTGTTTTTT	CASNEGANEKLFF
TRBV5-4	TRBD2	.	TRBJ2-7	TGTGCCAGCAGCGGAGGGACTAGCGGGGGATCCTACGAGCAGTACTTC	CASSGGTSGGSYEQYF
TRBV7-2	.	.	TRBJ1-3	TGTGCCAGCAGCTTCGGGGGAACGATGGGAAACACCATATATTTT	CASSFGGTMGNTIYF